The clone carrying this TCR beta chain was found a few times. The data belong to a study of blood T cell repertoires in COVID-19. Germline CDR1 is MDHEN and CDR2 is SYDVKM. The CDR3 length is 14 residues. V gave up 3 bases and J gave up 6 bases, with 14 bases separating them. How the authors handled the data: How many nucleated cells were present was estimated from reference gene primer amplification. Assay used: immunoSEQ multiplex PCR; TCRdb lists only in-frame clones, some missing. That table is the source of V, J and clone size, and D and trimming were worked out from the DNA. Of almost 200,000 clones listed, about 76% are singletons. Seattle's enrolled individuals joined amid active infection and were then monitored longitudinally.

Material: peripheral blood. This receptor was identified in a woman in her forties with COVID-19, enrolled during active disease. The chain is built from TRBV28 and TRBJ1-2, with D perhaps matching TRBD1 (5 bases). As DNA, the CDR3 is TGTGCCAGCAGTTTGGCCGACCAGGGTAATGGCTACACCTTC. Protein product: CASSLADQGNGYTF.